A selection of T cell receptor beta chains follows, all from one sample in a study of blood T cell repertoires in COVID-19. This table comes from immunoSEQ multiplex PCR, and its TCRdb copy is limited to in-frame clones, with some not included. The data show 370,000 or so clones, 81% seen once. Sequenced material: peripheral blood. Receptors originate from a human donor with acute or convalescent COVID-19. The donor label of this sample is uncertain. The CDR3 runs from the conserved cysteine through the conserved F or W. Each record gives: V gene, J gene, D gene, clone size, CDR3 protein, CDR3 DNA. D genes are given only for firm matches. Clone size is shown for a subset of rows, as once, few, many or a class of expanded clone.

TRBV9	TRBJ1-3	TRBD1	NA	CASSVHYPRDRGMKEAGNTIYF	TGTGCCAGCAGCGTCCACTATCCGCGGGACAGGGGCATGAAGGAGGCTGGAAACACCATATATTTT
TRBV6-5	TRBJ2-1	NA	NA	CASRSARTEQFF	TGTGCCAGCAGATCCGCTAGAACTGAGCAGTTCTTC
TRBV5-1	TRBJ2-2	NA	NA	CASSTDSTGELFF	TGCGCCAGCAGCACGGACAGCACCGGGGAGCTGTTTTTT
TRBV30	TRBJ1-1	NA	NA	CAWKGRQMNTEAFF	TGTGCCTGGAAGGGGCGACAGATGAACACTGAAGCTTTCTTT
TRBV7-9	TRBJ2-1	TRBD2	NA	CASRTSGSRGEQFF	TGTGCCAGCAGAACTAGCGGGAGTCGAGGTGAGCAGTTCTTC
TRBV6-2/TRBV6-3	TRBJ1-4	TRBD1	NA	CASSYPPDREKLFF	TGTGCCAGCAGTTACCCTCCGGACAGGGAAAAACTGTTTTTT
TRBV4-1	TRBJ1-1	TRBD1	NA	CASSQVFLVGTGGAEAFF	TGCGCCAGCAGCCAAGTTTTCTTAGTGGGGACAGGGGGAGCTGAAGCTTTCTTT
TRBV28	TRBJ1-6	TRBD1	NA	CASKTGHNSPLHF	TGTGCCTCGAAGACAGGGCATAATTCACCCCTCCACTTT
TRBV15	TRBJ1-1	NA	once	CATSRDHSTGYTEAFF	TGTGCCACCAGCAGAGATCACTCGACAGGATACACTGAAGCTTTCTTT
TRBV20-1	TRBJ2-3	NA	NA	CSASRREGTDTQYF	TGCAGTGCTAGTAGGCGGGAAGGCACAGATACGCAGTATTTT
TRBV18	TRBJ2-3	NA	once	CASSDYVRGTDTQYF	TGTGCCAGCTCAGATTATGTCAGGGGTACAGATACGCAGTATTTT
TRBV6-4	TRBJ1-5	TRBD1	once	CASRELGQFNQPQHF	TGTGCCAGCAGGGAGCTGGGACAGTTCAATCAGCCCCAGCATTTT
TRBV7-2	TRBJ1-2	TRBD1	NA	CASSQSRTGGGYTF	TGTGCCAGCAGCCAAAGCCGGACAGGGGGCGGCTACACCTTC
TRBV24-1	TRBJ2-2	NA	NA	CATNRGTGELFF	TGTGCCACCAATCGGGGCACCGGGGAGCTGTTTTTT
TRBV18	TRBJ2-5	NA	NA	CASSREVGNQETQYF	TGTGCCAGCTCACGTGAGGTGGGTAACCAAGAGACCCAGTACTTC
TRBV10-1	TRBJ1-2	NA	NA	CASIQGSYGYTF	TGCGCCAGCATCCAGGGATCCTATGGCTACACCTTC